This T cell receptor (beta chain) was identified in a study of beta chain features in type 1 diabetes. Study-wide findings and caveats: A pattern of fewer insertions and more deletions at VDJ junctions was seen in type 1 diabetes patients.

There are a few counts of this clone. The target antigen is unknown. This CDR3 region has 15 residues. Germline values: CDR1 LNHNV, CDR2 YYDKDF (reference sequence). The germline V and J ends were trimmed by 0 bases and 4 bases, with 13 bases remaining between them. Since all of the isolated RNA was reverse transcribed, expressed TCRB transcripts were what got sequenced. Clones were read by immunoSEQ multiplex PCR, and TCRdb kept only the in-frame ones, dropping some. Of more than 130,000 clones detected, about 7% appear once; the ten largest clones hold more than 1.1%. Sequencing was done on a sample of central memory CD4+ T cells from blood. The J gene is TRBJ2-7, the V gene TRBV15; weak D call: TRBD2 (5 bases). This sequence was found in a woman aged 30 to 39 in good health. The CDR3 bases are TGTGCCACCAGCAGAGAGAGGGTTCAATCTTACGAGCAGTACTTC. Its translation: CATSRERVQSYEQYF.